The 2 T cell receptor beta chains below all came from one sample that was sequenced in a study of post-analysis software for immune sequencing data. Findings of the study overall: Five TRBV segments occurring more often in patients than controls included TRBV5-6, TRBV5-1 and TRBV20-1.

These receptors have no known antigen. Researchers reported that TCR beta cDNA libraries carried unique molecular identifiers. TCRdb re-called the PCR reads with MiXCR, one entry per CDR3 protein. This sample yields fewer than 850,000 distinct CDR3 sequences, of which 25% to 30% are seen a single time; roughly 0.57% belongs to the top ten. The material sequenced was blood. The source of these receptors is a girl aged 10 to 17 with multiple sclerosis.

This clonotype has a handful of counts. The J gene is TRBJ1-5, the V gene TRBV5-1, with D possibly being TRBD1 (6 bases). Germline V gives CDR1 SGHRS, CDR2 YFSETQ. V lost 4 bases to trimming and J lost 5 bases, with 10 bases between them. The CDR3 runs 13 residues. CDR3 sequence reads: CASSPRGDQPQHF. In nucleotides, the CDR3 is TGCGCCAGCAGCCCCAGGGGAGATCAGCCCCAGCATTTT.

V gene TRBV20-1 combines with J gene TRBJ2-3; 11 bases match TRBD2. The V gene's germline CDR1 is DFQATT and CDR2 SNEGSKA (reference sequence). CDR3 length equals 14 residues. The CDR3 protein is CKIDSGGATDTQYF. As DNA, the CDR3 is TGCAAGATCGATAGCGGGGGGGCGACAGATACGCAGTATTTT.